A single sample gave rise to the 2 T cell receptor beta chains below, sequenced in a study of blood T cell repertoires in COVID-19. Some clones are missing from TCRdb's copy, which holds only in-frame ones; the method was immunoSEQ multiplex PCR. The sample includes 140,000 or so clones, approximately 82% of them seen just once. Sequencing was carried out using peripheral blood. The receptors shown here come from a man aged 55 to 70 with active or convalescent COVID-19.

The chain has TRBV7-9 and TRBJ2-7, with D maybe TRBD1 (5 bases). The V gene lost 2 bases and the J gene lost 3 bases, with 14 bases spanning the gap. Germline V CDR1 and CDR2: SEHNR, FQNEAQ (reference sequence). The CDR3 is 15 amino acids. Written as DNA, the CDR3 is TGTGCCAGCAGCTTACTTCCCCCGACAGACTACGAGCAGTACGTC. The encoded protein is CASSLLPPTDYEQYV.

This clone was counted a few times. For the CDR3, the DNA is TGTGCCAGCGGACGGGGTACGGTTTTGACCGGGGAGCTGTTTTTT. Translated, it gives CASGRGTVLTGELFF. The V gene is TRBV6-5, the J gene TRBJ2-2; possible D gene TRBD2, 5 bases. The CDR3 contains 15 residues. V lost 8 bases and J 5 bases, leaving 18 bases between the germline ends. Germline V gene data show CDR1 as MNHEY and CDR2 as SVGAGI.